The 27 T cell receptor beta chains reported below all come from one sample, sequenced in a study of T cell responses to AZD1222 COVID-19 vaccine. Measured with immunoSEQ multiplex PCR; TCRdb has only the in-frame clones, and not every one. The sample contains 150,000 to 200,000 clones, about 90% of which appear only once. Sequenced material: peripheral blood, taken 28 days after the second AZD1222 dose. The source of these receptors is an adult who received the AZD1222 COVID-19 vaccine.

The gene calls are TRBV3-1 (or the pseudogene TRBV3-2) and TRBJ2-7; D tentatively fits TRBD1 or TRBD2 (5 bases each). The germline V and J ends were trimmed by 7 bases and 3 bases, with 22 bases remaining between them. The CDR3 loop spans 16 amino acids. Germline loops: CDR1 LGHDT, CDR2 YNNKEL (reference sequence). The CDR3 is CASTPRWGPRGYEQYF. The CDR3 nucleotides are TGTGCCAGCACCCCCAGGTGGGGACCCCGAGGCTACGAGCAGTACTTC.

The genes are TRBV19 and TRBJ1-6; D is unclear. The CDR3 is made up of 12 amino acids. Trimming pared 9 bases from V and 3 bases from J, leaving 6 bases between. Germline V gene data show CDR1 as LNHDA and CDR2 as SQIVND (reference sequence). The CDR3 sequence: CARARYNSPLHF. As DNA, the CDR3 is TGTGCCAGAGCCCGCTATAATTCACCCCTCCACTTT.

V usage is TRBV27 and J usage is TRBJ1-3; D call uncertain. The V end lost 6 bases, the J end lost 5 bases, and 14 bases lay between the germline ends. The CDR3 runs 14 residues. The germline CDR1 and CDR2 sequences are MNHEY and SMNVEV (reference sequence). The CDR3 loop reads CASSKDGNRNTIYF. In DNA form, the CDR3 reads TGTGCCAGCAGCAAAGACGGAAACAGAAACACCATATATTTT.

The chain joins TRBV28 to TRBJ1-5; no definite D call. This CDR3 has 14 residues. Germline CDR1 reads MDHEN; CDR2 reads SYDVKM. V shed 5 bases and J shed 5 bases, with 13 bases lying between them. CDR3 sequence: CASSETPWDQPQHF. CDR3 nucleotides: TGTGCCAGCAGTGAGACCCCTTGGGATCAGCCCCAGCATTTT.

The V gene is TRBV28, the J gene TRBJ2-7; 7 bases agree with TRBD1. This CDR3 contains 18 residues. Germline V gene data show CDR1 as MDHEN and CDR2 as SYDVKM. The V and J ends lost 4 bases and 5 bases, in that order; junction bases with no gene match: 20. CDR3 loop: CASSSPGLTGAFSHEQYF. CDR3 DNA: TGTGCCAGCAGTTCACCCGGGCTTACAGGGGCCTTTTCCCACGAGCAGTACTTC. Full variable domain (outside the CDR3, taken from reference TRBV28 and TRBJ2-7): DVKVTQSSRYLVKRTGEKVFLECVQDMDHENMFWYRQDPGLGLRLIYFSYDVKMKEKGDIPEGYSVSREKKERFSLILESASTNQTSMYLCASSSPGLTGAFSHEQYFGPGTRLTVT.

V is TRBV6-2 or TRBV6-3 and J is TRBJ1-5; D ambiguous. This CDR3 has 15 residues. V gave up 5 bases and J gave up 5 bases, with 16 bases separating them. The V gene's germline CDR1 is MNHEY and CDR2 SVGEGT. The CDR3 coding sequence is TGTGCCAGCAGTCAATTAGCCGCCGGTTATCAGCCCCAGCATTTT. Translating it yields CASSQLAAGYQPQHF.

The V call is TRBV18, the J call TRBJ2-7; 7 bases agree with TRBD2. There are 16 residues in the CDR3. CDR1 is KGHSH and CDR2 is LQKENI in the germline V gene. V lost 0 bases, J lost 1 base, and 6 bases stayed unmatched. DNA of the CDR3: TGTGCCAGCTCACCACCCCGGGGGGAGGGGTCCTACGAGCAGTACTTC. As protein: CASSPPRGEGSYEQYF.

This chain connects TRBV7-9 to TRBJ2-5; D gene uncertain. CDR3 length: 16 residues. CDR1 and CDR2 (germline): SEHNR, FQNEAQ (reference sequence). Trimming shortened V by 0 bases and J by 4 bases, and 15 bases separated the two germline ends. CDR3 region: CASSLAGAGPPETQYF. For the CDR3, the DNA is TGTGCCAGCAGCTTAGCGGGTGCAGGCCCCCCAGAGACCCAGTACTTC.

The chain recombines TRBV4-1 with TRBJ1-5; D remains ambiguous. Germline V gene data show CDR1 as MGHRA and CDR2 as YSYEKL. The CDR3 runs to 14 residues. The ends were cut back, 4 bases at V and 7 bases at J, with 14 bases in the middle. The CDR3 DNA sequence: TGCGCCAGCAGCCCCGGTCCTTTTGGACAGCCCCAGCATTTT. Translation: CASSPGPFGQPQHF.

Regarding this clone: Other DNA sequences in the same sample also yield this CDR3. V and J are TRBV3-1 (or the pseudogene TRBV3-2) and TRBJ2-5; D is unclear. Germline values: CDR1 LGHDT, CDR2 YNNKEL (reference sequence). With 1 base removed from V and 5 bases from J, the gap between germline ends came to 2 bases. This CDR3 has 11 residues. The CDR3 DNA follows: TGTGCCAGCAGCCAAGGGGAGACCCAGTACTTC. It translates to CASSQGETQYF.

This rearrangement joins TRBV11-2 to TRBJ1-3; possibly TRBD1 for D (5 bases). CDR1 is SGHAT and CDR2 is FQNNGV in the germline V gene. Trimming shortened V by 4 bases and J by 11 bases, and 15 bases separated the two germline ends. This CDR3 has 13 residues. The CDR3 sequence is CASSWPGVGAIYF. CDR3 nucleotide sequence: TGTGCCAGCAGCTGGCCGGGGGTAGGGGCCATATATTTT. Filled out from reference TRBV11-2 and TRBJ1-3, the complete variable domain reads EAGVAQSPRYKIIEKRQSVAFWCNPISGHATLYWYQQILGQGPKLLIQFQNNGVVDDSQLPKDRFSAERLKGVDSTLKIQPAKLEDSAVYLCASSWPGVGAIYFGEGSWLTVV.

The chain couples TRBV2 to TRBJ1-5; TRBD1 agrees at 8 bases. Per the germline V gene, CDR1 is SNHLY and CDR2 is FYNNEI. V was clipped by 6 bases and J by 6 bases; unmatched bases: 7. The CDR3 totals 14 residues. CDR3 protein: CASRVDTGGQPQHF. Written as DNA, the CDR3 is TGTGCCAGCAGGGTGGACACAGGGGGTCAGCCCCAGCATTTT.

The rearrangement uses TRBV9 and TRBJ1-5; D gene uncertain. The CDR3 spans 14 residues. The V end lost 0 bases, the J end lost 1 base, and 5 bases lay between the germline ends. Germline assignment: CDR1 SGDLS and CDR2 YYNGEE. Here the CDR3 DNA reads TGTGCCAGCAGCGTAGGTCCGAGCAATCAGCCCCAGCATTTT. This translates into CASSVGPSNQPQHF.

This chain joins TRBV13 and TRBJ2-2, with 10 nucleotides matching TRBD2. Unmatched junction bases numbered 6, after V lost 0 bases and J lost 5 bases. The germline V gene has CDR1 PRHDT and CDR2 FYEKMQ (reference sequence). This CDR3 contains 17 residues. Written as DNA, the CDR3 is TGTGCCAGCAGCTTAGGAGCTAGCGGGAGACGGACCGGGGAGCTGTTTTTT. This encodes CASSLGASGRRTGELFF.

In its sample, this clone was seen a few times. The V and J genes are TRBV7-2 and TRBJ1-6; the D gene is possibly TRBD1 (5 bases). The CDR3 extends over 17 amino acids. Germline V gene data show CDR1 as SGHTA and CDR2 as FQGNSA. Trimming stripped 3 bases from V and 6 bases from J, with 18 bases between. CDR3 in DNA: TGTGCCAGCAGCTTGCCTACCGGGCCCCAGGGTAATTCACCCCTCCACTTT. This translates into CASSLPTGPQGNSPLHF.

The chain recombines TRBV7-9 with TRBJ2-5, with TRBD1 matching 12 bases. V shed 0 bases, J shed 5 bases, and the junction held 7 bases outside the gene matches. The CDR3 extends over 17 amino acids. The germline V gene encodes CDR1 SEHNR and CDR2 FQNEAQ (reference sequence). The CDR3: CASSLAVGTGGGETQYF. DNA for the CDR3: TGTGCCAGCAGCTTAGCGGTTGGGACAGGGGGCGGTGAGACCCAGTACTTC.

This clone was seen only a few times. The V call is TRBV4-3, the J call TRBJ1-1; D perhaps matches TRBD1 (6 bases). CDR3 length equals 17 residues. Trimming stripped 0 bases from V and 0 bases from J, with 14 bases between. Per the germline V gene, CDR1 is LGHNA and CDR2 is YSLEER. The CDR3 spells CASSQDKRRGMNTEAFF. The CDR3 nucleotides read TGCGCCAGCAGCCAAGATAAGAGGAGGGGGATGAACACTGAAGCTTTCTTT.

The chain couples TRBV5-1 to TRBJ1-2; 8 nucleotides agree with TRBD1. This CDR3 contains 14 residues. V lost 0 bases and J lost 14; bases outside the gene matches: 12. Germline CDR1 reads SGHRS; CDR2 reads YFSETQ. As DNA, the CDR3 is TGCGCCAGCAGCTTGGACCGGGACAGGACCCTTGGGACCTTC. Encoded protein: CASSLDRDRTLGTF.

The chain has TRBV19 and TRBJ1-2, with D possibly matching TRBD1 (5 bases). V lost 3 bases and J 4 bases, leaving 9 bases between the germline ends. Germline-derived CDR1 and CDR2 are LNHDA and SQIVND (reference sequence). This CDR3 comprises 13 residues. As DNA, the CDR3 is TGTGCCAGTAGTATCGAGGGGAGCTATGGCTACACCTTC. The encoded protein is CASSIEGSYGYTF.

J is TRBJ1-4 and V is TRBV30; a weak D match, TRBD1 (6 bases). CDR1 is GTSNPN, CDR2 SVGIG, per germline (reference sequence). V lost 3 bases and J lost 7, with 21 bases in between. This CDR3 is 16 amino acids long. The CDR3 DNA reads TGTGCCTGGAGCAAAACAGGGTTGGGCATGAGTGAAAAACTGTTTTTT. Protein: CAWSKTGLGMSEKLFF.

The chain carries TRBV19 and TRBJ1-2, with 7 bases lining up with TRBD1. CDR1 is LNHDA and CDR2 is SQIVND in the germline V gene (reference sequence). The CDR3 length is 14 residues. V gave up 7 bases and J gave up 4 bases; unmatched junction bases: 9. CDR3 amino acids: CASTGTAFTYGYTF. The CDR3 DNA follows: TGTGCCAGTACGGGGACAGCCTTTACCTATGGCTACACCTTC.

The chain is built from TRBV28 and TRBJ2-1; D tentatively fits TRBD1 or TRBD2 (5 bases each). Deletions cut 5 bases from V and 15 bases from J, with 17 bases between. CDR3 size: 12 residues. Germline-derived CDR1 and CDR2 are MDHEN and SYDVKM. The CDR3 DNA follows: TGTGCCAGCAGTCCCAGGGTGCTAGGAGGGTTCTTC. This gives the protein CASSPRVLGGFF.

The rearrangement uses TRBV18 and TRBJ2-1, with TRBD2 matching 8 bases. Germline lookup yields CDR1 KGHSH and CDR2 LQKENI. J lost 7 bases, V lost 2 bases, and 4 bases had no gene match. The CDR3 loop spans 14 amino acids. The CDR3: CASSPGTRGNEQFF. CDR3 bases: TGTGCCAGCTCACCAGGGACTAGGGGAAATGAGCAGTTCTTC.

J is TRBJ2-1 and V is TRBV19; 11 nucleotides line up with TRBD2. J lost 4 bases, V lost 4 bases, and 9 bases had no gene match. Germline CDR1 is LNHDA and CDR2 is SQIVND (reference sequence). CDR3 length: 17 amino acids. CDR3 nucleotide sequence: TGTGCCAGTAGTAGTCTGCTAGCGGGGGGCAGATACAATGAGCAGTTCTTC. The encoded protein is CASSSLLAGGRYNEQFF.

V and J are TRBV5-1 and TRBJ1-4; no clear D gene. This CDR3 comprises 16 residues. Per germline, CDR1 SGHRS and CDR2 YFSETQ. The V end was cut by 2 bases, the J end by 3 bases, with 14 bases between. The DNA of the CDR3 is TGCGCCAGCAGCTTATTTCGACCGCAAGCTAATGAAAAACTGTTTTTT. Translation: CASSLFRPQANEKLFF. The full variable domain, rest sourced from reference TRBV5-1 and TRBJ1-4, is KAGVTQTPRYLIKTRGQQVTLSCSPISGHRSVSWYQQTPGQGLQFLFEYFSETQRNKGNFPGRFSGRQFSNSRSEMNVSTLELGDSALYLCASSLFRPQANEKLFFGSGTQLSVL.

The rearrangement uses TRBV7-3 and TRBJ1-1; 10 bases line up with TRBD1. Germline V gene lookup returns CDR1 SGHTA and CDR2 FQGTGA. The V and J ends lost 5 bases and 8 bases, in that order; junction bases with no gene match: 8. This CDR3 has 14 amino acids. CDR3 in DNA: TGTGCCAGCAGCCCACGGGACAGGGGAGCCGAAGCTTTCTTT. This gives the protein CASSPRDRGAEAFF.

J is TRBJ1-6 and V is TRBV13, with TRBD1 matching over 10 bases. The CDR3 consists of 16 residues. Germline CDR1 is PRHDT and CDR2 is FYEKMQ (reference sequence). The V gene end was trimmed by 5 bases and the J gene end by 9 bases; junction bases not matched to a gene: 10. The DNA of the CDR3 is TGTGCCAGCAGCAAGACAGGGGGCGCGGGAATTTCACCCCTCCACTTT. It codes for CASSKTGGAGISPLHF.